Below, 6 T cell receptor beta chains from the same sample are listed, as sequenced in a study of T cells in Graves' hyperthyroidism and ophthalmopathy. TCR beta CDR3 regions were amplified from RNA transcripts. The HTBI primer set drove a first-round RT-PCR of the TCR CDR3. TCRdb reprocessed the multiplex PCR reads via MiXCR and lists one record per CDR3 protein. The sample consists of about 290,000 distinct CDR3 sequences, approximately 15% of them appearing once. Sequencing was performed on blood. The receptor set was obtained from a woman aged 40 to 50 with Graves' hyperthyroidism.

This chain joins TRBV9 and TRBJ2-4; 14 bases are shared with TRBD2. Trimming removed 4 bases from V and 6 bases from J; junction bases left unmatched: 6. The CDR3 loop spans 16 amino acids. Germline V gene data show CDR1 as SGDLS and CDR2 as YYNGEE. CDR3 protein: CASSTGTSGRRNIQYF. For the CDR3, the DNA is TGTGCCAGCAGCACAGGGACTAGCGGGAGAAGAAACATTCAGTACTTC.

This clonotype was counted at least ten times. CDR3 coding DNA: TGCAGTGCTAGCGGGACTAGCGGGAGAAACGAGCAGTACTTC. Translation gives CSASGTSGRNEQYF. The chain links TRBV20-1 to TRBJ2-7, with 14 positions matching TRBD2. Germline trimming cut 3 bases from V and 5 bases from J; bases unmatched to any gene: 3. CDR3 length: 14 residues. Germline V gene data show CDR1 as DFQATT and CDR2 as SNEGSKA (reference sequence).

In this sample, this clonotype turned up many times. The chain uses TRBV2 and TRBJ1-5; D unclear. CDR1 SNHLY and CDR2 FYNNEI come from the germline V gene. Deletions cut 8 bases from V and 0 bases from J, with 11 bases between. The CDR3 extends over 14 amino acids. The CDR3, as DNA: TGTGCCAGCTGCGGCTTTTATAGCAATCAGCCCCAGCATTTT. Protein product: CASCGFYSNQPQHF.

This clonotype was detected many times. The chain uses TRBV11-2 and TRBJ2-5; 9 bases fit TRBD2. Germline V lookup: CDR1 SGHAT, CDR2 FQNNGV. Germline trimming cut 5 bases from V and 4 bases from J; bases unmatched to any gene: 14. The CDR3 spans 17 residues. The CDR3 DNA sequence: TGTGCCAGCAGCCCGAGGGGGGCGGGAGGGCCTAGAGAGACCCAGTACTTC. This encodes CASSPRGAGGPRETQYF.

This chain links TRBV6-1 with TRBJ2-2; D remains unclear. The V end lost 4 bases, the J end lost 0 bases, and 6 bases lay between the germline ends. Germline CDR1 and CDR2: MNHNS and SASEGT. The CDR3 is 14 residues long. CDR3 amino acids: CASSAKANTGELFF. As DNA, the CDR3 is TGTGCCAGCAGTGCCAAAGCGAACACCGGGGAGCTGTTTTTT.

The chain couples TRBV28 to TRBJ1-2; 9 bases are shared with TRBD1. Losses at the gene ends were 5 bases for V and 7 bases for J; bases not matched to a gene: 5. Germline CDR1 is MDHEN and CDR2 is SYDVKM. There are 13 residues in the CDR3. CDR3 sequence reads: CASSTGTGSGYTF. DNA of the CDR3: TGTGCCAGCAGTACCGGGACAGGGAGTGGCTACACCTTC.